This TCR beta chain originates from a study of T cells expressing NK-cell markers. Study summary: It was from sorted CD3+CD56+NKG2C+, CD3+CD56+NKG2C- and CD3+CD56-NKG2C+ T cells that TCR beta repertoires came.

With respect to this clonotype: Its antigen is undetermined.

TCRdb reworked the 5' RACE reads into one entry per CDR3 protein, no DNA. This repertoire includes 150,000 or so distinct CDR3 sequences. Study-wide results and caveats: Dominance of the CD3+CD56-NKG2C+ fraction by these clonotypes also held in four donors.

The CDR3 extends over 16 amino acids. Germline CDR1 SGHAT, CDR2 FQNNGV. This rearrangement joins TRBV11-2 to TRBJ2-2; the TCRdb D gene call, TRBD2, has no DNA to confirm it. The clonotype comes from a woman aged 45-65 years in good health. The sample consisted of blood T cells: a sorted CD56 or NKG2C T cell subset, CD4+ or CD8+ T cells, or bulk PBMC T cells (not recorded which). CDR3 residues: CASSSLAGKPTGELFF. Using reference TRBV11-2 and TRBJ2-2 for the parts outside the CDR3, the full variable domain is EAGVAQSPRYKIIEKRQSVAFWCNPISGHATLYWYQQILGQGPKLLIQFQNNGVVDDSQLPKDRFSAERLKGVDSTLKIQPAKLEDSAVYLCASSSLAGKPTGELFFGEGSRLTVL.